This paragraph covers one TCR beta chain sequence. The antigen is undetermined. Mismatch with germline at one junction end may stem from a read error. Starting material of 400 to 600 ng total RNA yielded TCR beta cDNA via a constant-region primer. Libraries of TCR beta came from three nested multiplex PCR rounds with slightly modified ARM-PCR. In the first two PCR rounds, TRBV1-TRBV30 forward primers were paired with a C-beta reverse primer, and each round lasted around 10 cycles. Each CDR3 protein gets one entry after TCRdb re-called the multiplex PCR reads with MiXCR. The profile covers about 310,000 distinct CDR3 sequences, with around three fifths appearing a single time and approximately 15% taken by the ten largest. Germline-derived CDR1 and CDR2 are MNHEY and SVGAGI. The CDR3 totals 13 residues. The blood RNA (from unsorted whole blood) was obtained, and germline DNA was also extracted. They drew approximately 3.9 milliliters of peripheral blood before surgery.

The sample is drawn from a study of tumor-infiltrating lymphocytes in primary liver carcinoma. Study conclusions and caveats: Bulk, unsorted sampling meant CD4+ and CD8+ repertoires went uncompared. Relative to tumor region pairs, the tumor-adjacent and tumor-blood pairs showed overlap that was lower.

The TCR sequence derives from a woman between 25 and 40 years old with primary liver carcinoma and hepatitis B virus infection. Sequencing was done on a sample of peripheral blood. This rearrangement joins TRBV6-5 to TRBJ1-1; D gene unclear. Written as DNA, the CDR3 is TGTACCAGCAGTTCCTCAATAAACACTGAAGCTTTCTTT. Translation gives CTSSSSINTEAFF.